Listed here are 9 T cell receptor beta chains from one sample, sequenced in a study of monozygotic twins with inflammatory bowel disease. No DNA is given; TCRdb re-called the 5' RACE reads and lists each CDR3 protein once. In total, the table holds over 200,000 distinct CDR3 sequences. Sequencing input: blood. The receptors originated from a human donor with ulcerative colitis or Crohn's disease, or a healthy co-twin of an affected twin (not recorded which).

The J gene is TRBJ2-7, the V gene TRBV28; without DNA, the TCRdb call of TRBD1 cannot be checked. The CDR3 is made up of 15 amino acids. Germline CDR1 reads MDHEN; CDR2 reads SYDVKM. This CDR3 reads CASTPGSGISYEQYF. Supplemented by reference TRBV28 and TRBJ2-7, the full variable domain reads DVKVTQSSRYLVKRTGEKVFLECVQDMDHENMFWYRQDPGLGLRLIYFSYDVKMKEKGDIPEGYSVSREKKERFSLILESASTNQTSMYLCASTPGSGISYEQYFGPGTRLTVT.

This chain connects TRBV9 to TRBJ2-2; TCRdb lists TRBD2, though no DNA is available to test this call. This CDR3 is 16 amino acids long. CDR1 is SGDLS and CDR2 is YYNGEE in the germline V gene. The chain's CDR3 is CASSVDIAGRTGELFF.

This chain joins TRBV5-4 and TRBJ1-1; TCRdb selects TRBD1, and the lack of DNA leaves this call unchecked. From germline, CDR1 is SGHNT and CDR2 YYREEE (reference sequence). The CDR3 sequence is 14 residues long. This CDR3 is CASSLGQVRTEAFF.

This sequence joins TRBV20-1 and TRBJ2-5; TCRdb selects TRBD2, and the lack of DNA leaves this call unchecked. This CDR3 region has 15 residues. The germline V gene encodes CDR1 DFQATT and CDR2 SNEGSKA (reference sequence). This chain's CDR3 is CSARDFAGGQETQYF.

The chain carries TRBV21-1 and TRBJ1-1; TCRdb outputs TRBD1, but without DNA this stays unchecked. TRBV21-1 is assigned pseudogene status. The CDR3 spans 15 residues. The CDR3 region is CASSKGDRGHTEAFF.

V gene TRBV2 combines with J gene TRBJ2-7; checking the TCRdb D call of TRBD1 is not possible without DNA. Germline assignment: CDR1 SNHLY and CDR2 FYNNEI. This CDR3 is 16 amino acids long. The CDR3: CASSVQVGRGASEQYF.

V is TRBV6-5 and J is TRBJ1-2. CDR3 length: 15 amino acids. Germline CDR1 is MNHEY and CDR2 is SVGAGI. CDR3 amino acids: CASSYSPVANYGYTF.

The chain is built from TRBV5-1 and TRBJ2-3. Germline V lookup: CDR1 SGHRS, CDR2 YFSETQ. The CDR3 is 12 residues long. CDR3: CASSYRTDTQYF.

The chain uses TRBV7-9 and TRBJ1-2. This CDR3 region has 13 residues. Germline CDR1 and CDR2: SEHNR and FQNEAQ (reference sequence). CDR3 loop: CASSIDGPYGYTF.